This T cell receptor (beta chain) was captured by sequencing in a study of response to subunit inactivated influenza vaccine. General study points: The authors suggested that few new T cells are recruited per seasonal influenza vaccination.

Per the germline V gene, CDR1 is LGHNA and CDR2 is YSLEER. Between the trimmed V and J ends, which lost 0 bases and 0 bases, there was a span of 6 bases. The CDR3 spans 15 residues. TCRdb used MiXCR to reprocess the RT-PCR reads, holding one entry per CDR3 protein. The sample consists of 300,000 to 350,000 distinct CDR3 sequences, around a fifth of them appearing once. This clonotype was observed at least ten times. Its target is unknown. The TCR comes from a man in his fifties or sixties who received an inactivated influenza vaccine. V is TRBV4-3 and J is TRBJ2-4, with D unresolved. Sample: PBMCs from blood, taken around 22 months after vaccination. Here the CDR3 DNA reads TGCGCCAGCAGCCAAGATGCAATAGCCAAAAACATTCAGTACTTC. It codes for CASSQDAIAKNIQYF.